Listed here is a single T cell receptor beta chain. Its antigen is as yet unknown. The data were taken from a study of graft-versus-host responses after intestinal transplantation. Generated by immunoSEQ multiplex PCR, the TCRdb table keeps only in-frame clones and is missing some. The sample lists roughly 51,000 clones; roughly 90% were seen once. Germline-derived CDR1 and CDR2 are MDHEN and SYDVKM. The CDR3 totals 12 residues. Trimming left V 8 bases short and J 1 base short, with 8 bases between. This receptor was identified in a human donor who was the organ donor for an intestinal transplant. V usage is TRBV28 and J usage is TRBJ2-5; a possible D gene is TRBD1 (6 bases). Here the sequenced sample was unstimulated CD4+ T cells sorted from spleen or lymph node cells, taken before transplant. For the CDR3, the DNA is TGTGCCAGCCAACAGGGCCAAGAGACCCAGTACTTC. Its translation: CASQQGQETQYF. Combining the CDR3 with reference TRBV28 and TRBJ2-5 gives the whole variable domain DVKVTQSSRYLVKRTGEKVFLECVQDMDHENMFWYRQDPGLGLRLIYFSYDVKMKEKGDIPEGYSVSREKKERFSLILESASTNQTSMYLCASQQGQETQYFGPGTRLLVL.